Presented here are 6 T cell receptor beta chains from one specimen sequenced in a study of cytomegalovirus exposure and HLA in healthy donors. Researchers ran the PCR with 60 Vbeta and 13 Jbeta primers. Measured with immunoSEQ multiplex PCR; TCRdb has only the in-frame clones, and not every one. The sample contains roughly 100,000 clones, about 69% of which appear only once. Sequenced material: PBMCs. Source of these receptors: a human donor in good health.

This chain uses TRBV4-2 with TRBJ2-7, with 9 bases lining up with TRBD1. CDR1 LGHNA and CDR2 YNFKEQ come from the germline V gene. There are 16 residues in the CDR3. V shed 3 bases, J shed 0 bases, and the junction held 6 bases outside the gene matches. The DNA for the CDR3 is TGTGCCAGCAGCCACGCCGGGACAGGGACCTCCTACGAGCAGTACTTC. It yields the protein CASSHAGTGTSYEQYF.

This clone has only one observation. The rearrangement joins TRBV2 to TRBJ1-5; 9 nucleotides agree with TRBD1. CDR3 length: 17 residues. Unmatched junction bases numbered 13, after V lost 5 bases and J lost 5 bases. Germline V lookup: CDR1 SNHLY, CDR2 FYNNEI. Here the CDR3 DNA reads TGTGCCAGCAGTACCTTACAGGGGGCCGGCCAATATCAGCCCCAGCATTTT. Translation gives CASSTLQGAGQYQPQHF. Combining the CDR3 with reference TRBV2 and TRBJ1-5 gives the whole variable domain EPEVTQTPSHQVTQMGQEVILRCVPISNHLYFYWYRQILGQKVEFLVSFYNNEISEKSEIFDDQFSVERPDGSNFTLKIRSTKLEDSAMYFCASSTLQGAGQYQPQHFGDGTRLSIL.

The V call is TRBV5-4, the J call TRBJ2-3; TRBD2 agrees at 10 bases. The CDR3 has 15 residues. V was pared by 4 bases and J by 4 bases, with 6 bases of the junction left unmatched. CDR1 and CDR2 from the germline V gene are SGHNT and YYREEE (reference sequence). The CDR3 region is CASSRAGGGADTQYF. In DNA form, the CDR3 reads TGTGCCAGCAGCCGAGCGGGAGGGGGGGCAGATACGCAGTATTTT.

The chain couples TRBV21-1 to TRBJ1-1. TRBV21-1 is a pseudogene segment. There are 13 residues in the CDR3. CDR3 DNA sequence: TGTGCCAGCAGAAAGGGGAGGGGCACTGAAGCTTTCTTT. As protein: CASRKGRGTEAFF.

The chain joins TRBV6-5 to TRBJ2-5; 8 bases match TRBD2. The CDR3 loop spans 14 amino acids. After removal of 2 bases from V and 4 bases from J, the junction contained 3 bases not matched to a gene. The germline V gene encodes CDR1 MNHEY and CDR2 SVGAGI. As DNA, the CDR3 is TGTGCCAGCAGTTACACGGGAGGGCCAGAGACCCAGTACTTC. Translating it yields CASSYTGGPETQYF.

This chain joins TRBV7-3 and TRBJ1-5; D is uncertain. V dropped 2 bases and J dropped 4 bases, with 6 bases sitting between them. The CDR3 spans 13 residues. Germline CDR1 is SGHTA and CDR2 is FQGTGA. The CDR3 DNA reads TGTGCCAGCAGCTTAGAGCTAAATCAGCCCCAGCATTTT. This gives the protein CASSLELNQPQHF.